A single sample gave rise to the 10 T cell receptor beta chains below, sequenced in a study of blood T cells in healthy people across ages. It was with a sample-barcoded 5' primer and a J-beta primer mix that a second PCR of about 6 to 12 cycles was run. TCRdb ran MiXCR on the 5' RACE reads and lists one entry per CDR3 protein. The data contain approximately 800,000 distinct CDR3 sequences, 20% to 25% of them seen just once; the ten biggest clones take up approximately 4%. In addition, the sample was reused for a study of T cells of mothers and their children.

The sample was blood. These receptors came from a boy younger than 18 in good health.

This CDR3 is CASSLGGEMADTQYF. Written as DNA, the CDR3 is TGTGCCAGCAGCTTAGGGGGGGAGATGGCCGATACGCAGTATTTT. The chain joins TRBV7-6 to TRBJ2-3; TRBD2 might be the D (6 bases). Germline V lookup: CDR1 SGHVS, CDR2 FNYEAQ. The germline V and J ends were trimmed by 1 base and 6 bases, with 14 bases remaining between them. The CDR3 runs to 15 residues.

There are a few counts of this clonotype. The CDR3 nucleotides are TGTGCCAGCAGGTATAGCGGGGGAAGCTCCTACGAGCAGTACTTC. Residues: CASRYSGGSSYEQYF. This chain uses TRBV28 with TRBJ2-7, with TRBD2 matching over 9 bases. V gave up 6 bases and J gave up 0 bases; unmatched junction bases: 6. Germline V gene sequence: CDR1 MDHEN, CDR2 SYDVKM. The CDR3 has 15 residues.

The rearrangement links TRBV18 to TRBJ2-5; D uncertain. The CDR3 runs to 13 residues. The V end lost 2 bases, the J end lost 1 base, and 5 bases lay between the germline ends. Germline-derived CDR1 and CDR2 are KGHSH and LQKENI. The CDR3 nucleotides read TGTGCCAGCTCACCAATAGCCCAAGAGACCCAGTACTTC. Amino acids: CASSPIAQETQYF.

The V gene is TRBV6-2 or TRBV6-3, the J gene TRBJ1-5, with no clear D. The CDR3 spans 16 residues. Germline CDR1 and CDR2: MNHEY and SVGEGT. V lost 0 bases to trimming and J lost 2 bases, with 11 bases between them. CDR3 in amino acids: CASSYSTGVGNQPQHF. CDR3 coding DNA: TGTGCCAGCAGTTACTCGACCGGGGTTGGCAATCAGCCCCAGCATTTT.

The chain is built from TRBV12-3 or TRBV12-4 and TRBJ1-5, with 11 bases aligning to TRBD1. The length of the CDR3 is 15 residues. With 3 bases clipped from V and 7 bases from J, the junction kept 5 bases outside the gene matches. CDR3 DNA: TGTGCCAGCAGTTTGGGGACAGGGGGTATACAGCCCCAGCATTTT. It specifies CASSLGTGGIQPQHF.

This chain joins TRBV7-2 and TRBJ2-5; D perhaps matches TRBD2 (5 bases). The end of the DNA aligns better with TRBJ2-7, so the J call may be wrong. The CDR3 runs to 11 residues. Germline V gene data show CDR1 as SGHTA and CDR2 as FQGNSA. The chain's CDR3 is CASTSEGEQYF. The CDR3 DNA reads as TGTGCCAGCACTTCCGAGGGCGAGCAGTACTTC.

This clonotype has a handful of counts. The rearrangement links TRBV29-1 to TRBJ2-3; 7 bases agree with TRBD2. This CDR3 comprises 14 residues. With 6 bases clipped from V and 0 bases from J, the junction kept 6 bases outside the gene matches. The germline V gene encodes CDR1 SQVTM and CDR2 ANQGSEA. This CDR3 reads CSVASGASTDTQYF. CDR3 nucleotide sequence: TGCAGCGTCGCAAGCGGGGCAAGCACAGATACGCAGTATTTT.

This clonotype occurred a few times. V and J are TRBV5-1 and TRBJ2-5, with D uncertain. The length of the CDR3 is 12 residues. Trimming cost V 4 bases and J 4 bases, with 8 bases left between them. In germline, CDR1 is SGHRS, CDR2 YFSETQ. The CDR3 sequence is CASSTSVETQYF. CDR3 nucleotide sequence: TGCGCCAGCAGCACATCCGTAGAGACCCAGTACTTC.

The V and J genes are TRBV28 and TRBJ1-2; D not certain. Deletions cut 5 bases from V and 6 bases from J, with 7 bases between. The germline gives CDR1 MDHEN, CDR2 SYDVKM. This CDR3 spans 11 amino acids. CDR3 amino acids: CASSRVNGYTF. The CDR3 coding sequence is TGTGCCAGCAGTAGGGTGAATGGCTACACCTTC.

The J gene is TRBJ2-5, the V gene TRBV12-3 or TRBV12-4; 12 positions agree with TRBD2. CDR3 length equals 16 residues. The J segment lost 7 bases and the V segment lost 5 bases, leaving 11 bases of the junction unmatched. CDR3 in amino acids: CASSLILAGGRMTQYF. The CDR3 DNA is TGTGCCAGCAGTCTCATACTAGCGGGAGGAAGGATGACCCAGTACTTC.